This T cell receptor (beta chain) is drawn from a study of blood T cell repertoires in COVID-19. Study details: Acute-phase and convalescent COVID-19 samples originated in the United States, Italy and Spain. PBMCs, B-cell-depleted T cells, or T cells provided the cDNA or gDNA that made up the material.

Original methodology: Amplification of reference gene primers was used by the study to estimate nucleated cell counts. Generated by immunoSEQ multiplex PCR, the TCRdb table keeps only in-frame clones and is missing some. D and trimming were read from the DNA, whereas the V and J calls and clone size are those reported in that table. The sample carries about 75,000 clones, 75% to 85% recorded once. V lost 2 bases, J lost 6 bases, and 12 bases stayed unmatched. Germline V gene lookup returns CDR1 MNHEY and CDR2 SVGEGT. There are 18 residues in the CDR3. The chain employs TRBV6-2 or TRBV6-3 and TRBJ1-5; 11 bases fit TRBD1. This receptor was obtained from a woman between 50 and 59 years old with acute or convalescent COVID-19. Sequencing was carried out using peripheral blood. The CDR3 protein is CASSYRTGTGGLSQPQHF. The CDR3 bases are TGTGCCAGCAGTTACAGAACCGGGACAGGGGGTCTTAGTCAGCCCCAGCATTTT.